This T cell receptor (beta chain) was profiled in a study of cytomegalovirus exposure and HLA in healthy donors. Amplification used 60 Vbeta primers and 13 Jbeta primers. Assay: immunoSEQ multiplex PCR; the TCRdb copy retains only in-frame clones and omits some. This sample has approximately 140,000 clones, with 70% to 85% found just once. Material for sequencing was PBMCs. This receptor was identified in a boy between 10 and 17 years old in good health and CMV-seronegative.

CDR3: CASSVDTSYGYTF. CDR3 DNA sequence: TGCGCCAGCAGCGTCGACACATCCTATGGCTACACCTTC. This chain links TRBV5-1 with TRBJ1-2; D call uncertain. This CDR3 comprises 13 residues. Trimming removed 4 bases at V and 4 bases at J, with 11 bases between. Germline V lookup: CDR1 SGHRS, CDR2 YFSETQ.